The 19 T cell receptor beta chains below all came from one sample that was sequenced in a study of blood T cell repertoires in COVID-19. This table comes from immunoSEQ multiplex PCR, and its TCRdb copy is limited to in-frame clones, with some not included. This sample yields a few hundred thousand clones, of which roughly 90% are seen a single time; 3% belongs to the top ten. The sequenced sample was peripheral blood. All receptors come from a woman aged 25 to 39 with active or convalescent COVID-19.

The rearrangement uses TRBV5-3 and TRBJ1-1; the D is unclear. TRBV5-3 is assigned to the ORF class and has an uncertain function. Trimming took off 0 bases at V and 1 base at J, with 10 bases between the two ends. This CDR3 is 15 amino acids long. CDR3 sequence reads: CARSLDPGANTEAFF. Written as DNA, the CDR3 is TGTGCCAGAAGCTTGGATCCAGGCGCGAACACTGAAGCTTTCTTT.

CDR3 region: CASSREQGAYEKLFF. For the CDR3, the DNA is TGTGCCAGCAGCCGTGAACAGGGGGCGTATGAAAAACTGTTTTTT. This chain uses TRBV5-4 with TRBJ1-4, with 9 bases identical to TRBD1. V gave up 4 bases and J gave up 6 bases; unmatched junction bases: 7. CDR3 length equals 15 residues. In germline, CDR1 is SGHNT, CDR2 YYREEE (reference sequence).

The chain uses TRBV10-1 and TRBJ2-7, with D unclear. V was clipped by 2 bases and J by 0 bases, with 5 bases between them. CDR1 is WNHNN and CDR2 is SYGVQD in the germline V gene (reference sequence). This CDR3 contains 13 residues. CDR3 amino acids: CASSEAVSYEQYF. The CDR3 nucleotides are TGCGCCAGCAGTGAGGCAGTCTCCTACGAGCAGTACTTC.

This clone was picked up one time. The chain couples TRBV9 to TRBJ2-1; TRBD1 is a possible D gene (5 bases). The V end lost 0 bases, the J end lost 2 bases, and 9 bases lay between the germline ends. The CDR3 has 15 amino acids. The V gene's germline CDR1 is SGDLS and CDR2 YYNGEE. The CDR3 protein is CASSVGQPPYNEQFF. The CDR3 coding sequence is TGTGCCAGCAGCGTAGGACAGCCTCCCTACAATGAGCAGTTCTTC.

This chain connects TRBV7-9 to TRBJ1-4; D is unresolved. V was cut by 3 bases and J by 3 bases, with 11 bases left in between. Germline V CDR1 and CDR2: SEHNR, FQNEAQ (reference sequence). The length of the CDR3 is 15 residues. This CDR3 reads CASSLVSNSNEKLFF. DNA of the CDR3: TGTGCCAGCAGCTTGGTGTCGAACTCTAATGAAAAACTGTTTTTT.

CDR3 coding DNA: TGTGCCATGTCAGGGGGCCCCCTCTCTGGAAACACCATATATTTT. It codes for CAMSGGPLSGNTIYF. The chain uses TRBV10-3 and TRBJ1-3, with 8 bases matching TRBD1. Trimming at V came to 9 bases and at J to 0 bases, leaving 7 bases not matched to a gene. Germline lookup yields CDR1 ENHRY and CDR2 SYGVKD. The CDR3 has 15 residues.

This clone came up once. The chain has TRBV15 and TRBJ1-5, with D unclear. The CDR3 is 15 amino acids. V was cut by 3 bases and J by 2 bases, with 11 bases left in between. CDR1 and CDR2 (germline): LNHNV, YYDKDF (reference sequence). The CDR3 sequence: CATSSSHSGNQPQHF. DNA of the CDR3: TGTGCCACCAGCAGCAGTCACAGTGGCAATCAGCCCCAGCATTTT.

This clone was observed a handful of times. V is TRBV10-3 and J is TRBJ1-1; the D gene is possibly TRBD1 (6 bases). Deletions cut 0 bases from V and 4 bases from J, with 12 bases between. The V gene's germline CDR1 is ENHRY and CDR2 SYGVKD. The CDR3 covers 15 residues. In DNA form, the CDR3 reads TGTGCCATCAGTGAGTCGAGGGCAGGGGTCACTGAAGCTTTCTTT. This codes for CAISESRAGVTEAFF.

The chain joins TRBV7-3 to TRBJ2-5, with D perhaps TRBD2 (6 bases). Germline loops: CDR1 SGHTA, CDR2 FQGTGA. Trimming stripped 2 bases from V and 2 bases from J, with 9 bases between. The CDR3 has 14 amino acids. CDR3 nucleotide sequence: TGTGCCAGCAGCTTAGGACTATCGCAAGAGACCCAGTACTTC. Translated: CASSLGLSQETQYF.

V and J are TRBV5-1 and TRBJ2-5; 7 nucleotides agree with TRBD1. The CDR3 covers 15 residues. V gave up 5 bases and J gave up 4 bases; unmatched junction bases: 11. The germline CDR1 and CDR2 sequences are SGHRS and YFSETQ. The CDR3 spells CASSSAGTVGETQYF. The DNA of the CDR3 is TGCGCCAGCAGTTCCGCCGGGACAGTGGGAGAGACCCAGTACTTC. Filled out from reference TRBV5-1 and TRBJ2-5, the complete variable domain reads KAGVTQTPRYLIKTRGQQVTLSCSPISGHRSVSWYQQTPGQGLQFLFEYFSETQRNKGNFPGRFSGRQFSNSRSEMNVSTLELGDSALYLCASSSAGTVGETQYFGPGTRLLVL.

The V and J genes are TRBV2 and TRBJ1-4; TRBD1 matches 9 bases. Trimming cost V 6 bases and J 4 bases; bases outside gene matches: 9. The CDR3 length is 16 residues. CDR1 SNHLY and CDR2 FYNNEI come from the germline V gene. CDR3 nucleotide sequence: TGTGCCAGCAGCAAGGACAGGGGAGGGGGTAATGAAAAACTGTTTTTT. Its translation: CASSKDRGGGNEKLFF.

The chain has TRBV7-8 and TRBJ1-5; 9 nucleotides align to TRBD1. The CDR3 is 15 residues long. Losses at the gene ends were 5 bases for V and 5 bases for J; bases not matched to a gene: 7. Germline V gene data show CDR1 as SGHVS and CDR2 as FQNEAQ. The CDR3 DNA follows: TGTGCCAGCAGCGTGGGACAGGGAAGGGATCAGCCCCAGCATTTT. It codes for CASSVGQGRDQPQHF.

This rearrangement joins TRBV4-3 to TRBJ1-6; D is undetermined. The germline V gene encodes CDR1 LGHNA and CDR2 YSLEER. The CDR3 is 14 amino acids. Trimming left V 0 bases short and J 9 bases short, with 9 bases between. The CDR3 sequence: CASSQDREISPLHF. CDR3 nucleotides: TGCGCCAGCAGCCAAGATAGGGAGATTTCACCCCTCCACTTT.

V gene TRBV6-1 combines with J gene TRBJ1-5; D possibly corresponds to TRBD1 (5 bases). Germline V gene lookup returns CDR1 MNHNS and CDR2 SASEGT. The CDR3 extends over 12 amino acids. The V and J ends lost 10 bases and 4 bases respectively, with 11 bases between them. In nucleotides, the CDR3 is TGTGCCACCTCCGGGGGAAATCAGCCCCAGCATTTT. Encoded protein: CATSGGNQPQHF.

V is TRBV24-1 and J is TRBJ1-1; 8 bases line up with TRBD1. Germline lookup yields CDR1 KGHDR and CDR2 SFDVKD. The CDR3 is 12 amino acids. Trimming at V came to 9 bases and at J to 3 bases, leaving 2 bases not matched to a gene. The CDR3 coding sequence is TGTGCCACCCAGGGGGCTGACACTGAAGCTTTCTTT. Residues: CATQGADTEAFF.

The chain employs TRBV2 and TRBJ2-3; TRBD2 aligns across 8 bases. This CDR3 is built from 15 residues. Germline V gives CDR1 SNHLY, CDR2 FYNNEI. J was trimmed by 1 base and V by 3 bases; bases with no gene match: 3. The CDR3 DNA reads TGTGCCAGCAGTGACCGGGGGGGCCGCACAGATACGCAGTATTTT. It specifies CASSDRGGRTDTQYF.

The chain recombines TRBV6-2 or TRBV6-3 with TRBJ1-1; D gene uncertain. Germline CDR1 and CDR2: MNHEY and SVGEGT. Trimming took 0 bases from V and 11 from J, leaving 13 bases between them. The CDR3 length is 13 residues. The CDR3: CASSYSWQTEAFF. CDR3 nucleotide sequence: TGTGCCAGCAGTTACTCGTGGCAGACGGAGGCTTTCTTT.

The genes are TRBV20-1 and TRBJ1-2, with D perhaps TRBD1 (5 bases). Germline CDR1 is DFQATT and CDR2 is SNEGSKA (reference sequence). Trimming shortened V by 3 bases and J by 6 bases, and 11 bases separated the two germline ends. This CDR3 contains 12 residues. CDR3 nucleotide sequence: TGCAGTGCTAGTATTTCGGGGGATGGCTACACCTTC. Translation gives CSASISGDGYTF.

CDR3 sequence (DNA): TGCGCCAGCAGCTTTCGACAGGGCCGCACTGAAGCTTTCTTT. This gives the protein CASSFRQGRTEAFF. The chain links TRBV5-1 to TRBJ1-1, with 7 nucleotides matching TRBD1. This CDR3 spans 14 amino acids. Trimming cost V 2 bases and J 4 bases; bases outside gene matches: 5. Germline CDR1 is SGHRS and CDR2 is YFSETQ.